This T cell receptor (beta chain) is drawn from a study of identical twins. Whole-study results and caveats: Twins showed weaker excess sharing in their beta out-of-frame sequences. Cord blood beta clonotypes that were abundant carried fewer insertions, and memory repertoires showed no such trend.

V was trimmed by 0 bases and J by 4 bases, leaving 14 bases between them. The V gene's germline CDR1 is SGDLS and CDR2 YYNGEE. The CDR3 has 16 amino acids. Worth noting for this clonotype: The antigen remains undetermined.

From the 5' RACE reads, TCRdb called clonotypes with MiXCR, one entry per CDR3 protein. The sample carries hundreds of thousands of distinct CDR3 sequences, approximately 7% recorded once. These same records also appear under a second study, on yellow fever vaccine responses in identical twins. This second study notes: After vaccination, twins' T cell response reportedly seemed partly convergent, partly personalized.

The rearrangement links TRBV9 to TRBJ2-1; D assignment may be TRBD1 or TRBD2 (5 bases each). This clonotype originated in a woman under 30 in good health. Source material: memory (CD45RO+) T cells sorted from blood. The CDR3 here is CASSVEGTTPYNEQFF. For the CDR3, the DNA is TGTGCCAGCAGCGTAGAAGGGACCACACCGTACAATGAGCAGTTCTTC. Together with reference TRBV9 and TRBJ2-1, the CDR3 gives the full variable domain: DSGVTQTPKHLITATGQRVTLRCSPRSGDLSVYWYQQSLDQGLQFLIQYYNGEERAKGNILERFSAQQFPDLHSELNLSSLELGDSALYFCASSVEGTTPYNEQFFGPGTRLTVL.